This TCR beta chain was recorded in a study of blood T cell repertoires in COVID-19. Study context: The United States, Italy and Spain provided the acute and convalescent COVID-19 samples.

Individuals aged about 18 to 89 years were recruited from 20 to 25 US areas. Cohort assignment relied on participant-reported clinical history. Original analysis: The assay estimated nucleated cells by amplifying reference gene primers. The method was immunoSEQ multiplex PCR; TCRdb's version includes in-frame clones alone and lacks a portion of them. For V, J and clone size, that table is used; D and trimming come from the DNA. The data hold over 250,000 clones, with about nine tenths observed a single time. The CDR3 totals 16 residues. V lost 4 bases and J lost 0; bases outside the gene matches: 8. CDR1 and CDR2 (germline): SGHDT, YYEEEE.

The TCR comes from a woman in her thirties who had recovered from COVID-19. V gene TRBV5-6 combines with J gene TRBJ2-3, with 7 bases lining up with TRBD2. The sample comprised PBMCs or T cells enriched from blood (not recorded which). CDR3 amino acids: CASSASGASSTDTQYF. CDR3 nucleotide sequence: TGTGCCAGCAGCGCAAGCGGGGCCTCTAGCACAGATACGCAGTATTTT.